This entry lists 26 T cell receptor beta chains sequenced from one sample in a study of T cells in Graves' hyperthyroidism and ophthalmopathy. Authors of the study amplified TCR beta CDR3 regions from RNA transcripts. HTBI primers were employed in a first-round RT-PCR of the TCR CDR3. Each CDR3 protein gets one entry after TCRdb re-called the multiplex PCR reads with MiXCR. The data hold around 290,000 distinct CDR3 sequences, with around 15% observed a single time. The material sequenced was blood. The receptor set was obtained from a woman in her thirties or forties with Graves' hyperthyroidism.

This clonotype was recorded many times. This chain uses TRBV30 with TRBJ2-7; D might be TRBD2 (6 bases). This CDR3 contains 13 residues. V lost 4 bases to trimming and J lost 5 bases, with 15 bases between them. The germline V gene has CDR1 GTSNPN and CDR2 SVGIG (reference sequence). The CDR3 DNA reads as TGTGCCTGGATCCGACTAGGGCCCCACGAGCAGTACTTC. Its translation: CAWIRLGPHEQYF.

Ten or more counts support this clonotype. This chain links TRBV6-1 with TRBJ1-2, with TRBD1 identical over 8 bases. CDR1 is MNHNS and CDR2 is SASEGT in the germline V gene. The CDR3 length is 13 residues. V lost 1 base, J lost 10 bases, and 5 bases stayed unmatched. The chain's CDR3 is CASSEDQGAYYTF. As DNA, the CDR3 is TGTGCCAGCAGTGAAGATCAGGGGGCGTACTACACCTTC.

This clonotype was found many times. The gene calls are TRBV18 and TRBJ1-5; 7 bases match TRBD1. J was trimmed by 7 bases and V by 2 bases; bases with no gene match: 8. Germline V gives CDR1 KGHSH, CDR2 LQKENI. This CDR3 contains 15 residues. Here the CDR3 reads CASSPTTGEGQPQHF. The CDR3 nucleotides read TGTGCCAGCTCACCAACTACAGGGGAGGGACAGCCCCAGCATTTT.

Many counts were recorded for this clonotype. V and J are TRBV12-3 or TRBV12-4 and TRBJ2-1; D unclear. The CDR3 totals 12 residues. With 2 bases removed from V and 8 bases from J, the gap between germline ends came to 7 bases. The CDR3 region is CASSLPGHEQFF. CDR3 nucleotides: TGTGCCAGCAGTTTACCGGGCCATGAGCAGTTCTTC.

This clonotype was observed many times. The CDR3 sequence is CASARLGQGFGYTF. The DNA for the CDR3 is TGTGCCAGCGCCCGCCTGGGACAGGGGTTTGGCTACACCTTC. The chain recombines TRBV6-1 with TRBJ1-2, with 10 bases that match TRBD1. The CDR3 length is 14 residues. CDR1 is MNHNS and CDR2 is SASEGT in the germline V gene. The V gene end was trimmed by 8 bases and the J gene end by 7 bases; junction bases not matched to a gene: 10.

The V call is TRBV2, the J call TRBJ1-2; 9 bases map to TRBD1. The CDR3 is 15 amino acids. V trimming: 4 bases; J trimming: 0 bases; junction bases outside the gene matches: 3. Germline V gene data show CDR1 as SNHLY and CDR2 as FYNNEI. The CDR3 region is CASSGQGGANYGYTF. In nucleotides, the CDR3 is TGTGCCAGCAGTGGACAGGGGGGAGCTAACTATGGCTACACCTTC.

This clonotype has a count of ten or more. The V call is TRBV2, the J call TRBJ1-6, with TRBD1 as a possible D gene (5 bases). The CDR3 loop spans 15 amino acids. Trimming removed 9 bases at V and 4 bases at J, with 16 bases between. Germline V gene lookup returns CDR1 SNHLY and CDR2 FYNNEI. The CDR3 nucleotides read TGTGCCAGACAGGCTGGCCCCGATTATAATTCACCCCTCCACTTT. It is translated as CARQAGPDYNSPLHF. Together with reference TRBV2 and TRBJ1-6, the CDR3 gives the full variable domain: EPEVTQTPSHQVTQMGQEVILRCVPISNHLYFYWYRQILGQKVEFLVSFYNNEISEKSEIFDDQFSVERPDGSNFTLKIRSTKLEDSAMYFCARQAGPDYNSPLHFGNGTRLTVT.

This clonotype appeared many times. This rearrangement joins TRBV7-2 to TRBJ2-3; 13 bases map to TRBD2. CDR1 SGHTA and CDR2 FQGNSA come from the germline V gene. This CDR3 has 16 residues. Trimming at V came to 5 bases and at J to 4 bases, leaving 6 bases not matched to a gene. CDR3 DNA sequence: TGTGCCAGCAGCCCTAGACTAGCGGGAGGTGCAGATACGCAGTATTTT. This gives the protein CASSPRLAGGADTQYF.

The table lists this clonotype with many counts. V and J are TRBV7-9 and TRBJ2-2, with TRBD1 matching over 8 bases. With V trimmed by 4 bases and J by 1 base, 8 bases remained unmatched. The CDR3 has 17 amino acids. Germline CDR1 reads SEHNR; CDR2 reads FQNEAQ (reference sequence). The chain's CDR3 is CASSSTRGTGNTGELFF. CDR3 nucleotide sequence: TGTGCCAGCAGCTCCACCCGAGGGACAGGGAACACCGGGGAGCTGTTTTTT.

This clonotype was seen ten or more times. The gene calls are TRBV6-1 and TRBJ1-1; 8 nucleotides align to TRBD1. Germline values: CDR1 MNHNS, CDR2 SASEGT. CDR3 length equals 16 residues. V lost 3 bases, J lost 0 bases, and 6 bases stayed unmatched. CDR3 bases: TGTGCCAGCAGTGATGTCATGGACAGGGTGAACACTGAAGCTTTCTTT. It translates to CASSDVMDRVNTEAFF.

V gene TRBV27 combines with J gene TRBJ2-7; TRBD1 is a possible D gene (5 bases). The ends were cut back, 2 bases at V and 2 bases at J, with 10 bases in the middle. The length of the CDR3 is 14 residues. Germline V CDR1 and CDR2: MNHEY, SMNVEV (reference sequence). The CDR3 reads CASSLKAGPYEQYF. CDR3 nucleotides: TGTGCCAGCAGTTTAAAAGCAGGGCCCTACGAGCAGTACTTC.

This clonotype was seen more than once but under ten times. Here the CDR3 reads CSVDSSTDTQYF. The CDR3 DNA reads as TGCAGCGTTGATAGTAGCACAGATACGCAGTATTTT. The gene calls are TRBV29-1 and TRBJ2-3; the D is unclear. The V gene lost 3 bases and the J gene lost 0 bases, with 4 bases spanning the gap. Germline V gene lookup returns CDR1 SQVTM and CDR2 ANQGSEA. CDR3 length equals 12 residues.

This clonotype was detected a few times. This chain uses TRBV20-1 with TRBJ2-7; D gene ambiguous. The CDR3 consists of 12 residues. Trimming removed 6 bases at V and 3 bases at J, with 12 bases between. CDR1 and CDR2 from the germline V gene are DFQATT and SNEGSKA (reference sequence). In DNA form, the CDR3 reads TGCAGTGCATGGACCCCAGACTACGAGCAGTACTTC. Translated: CSAWTPDYEQYF.

The V gene is TRBV5-1, the J gene TRBJ2-7; weak D call: TRBD2 (5 bases). Trimming left V 4 bases short and J 2 bases short, with 10 bases between. The CDR3 runs 13 residues. Germline assignment: CDR1 SGHRS and CDR2 YFSETQ. The CDR3 reads CASSVGSTYEQYF. The CDR3 nucleotides read TGCGCCAGCAGCGTAGGGAGTACCTACGAGCAGTACTTC.

This clonotype has a count of ten or more. DNA for the CDR3: TGTGCCAGCAGCTTCGGGACAACAACCTACGAGCAGTACTTC. Translating gives CASSFGTTTYEQYF. V is TRBV7-2 and J is TRBJ2-7; D might be TRBD1 (6 bases). CDR1 and CDR2 from the germline V gene are SGHTA and FQGNSA. V was cut by 3 bases and J by 2 bases, with 11 bases left in between. The CDR3 is made up of 14 amino acids.

The sample holds many counts of this clonotype. The gene calls are TRBV2 and TRBJ2-7; D is undetermined. Trimming shortened V by 4 bases and J by 6 bases, and 4 bases separated the two germline ends. In germline, CDR1 is SNHLY, CDR2 FYNNEI. The CDR3 consists of 10 residues. The CDR3 DNA reads TGTGCCAGCAGTGGTTCCGAGCAGTACTTC. Translated, it gives CASSGSEQYF.

As concerns this clonotype: Just one base apart from a much larger clone, this may be a read error. The V and J genes are TRBV3-1 and TRBJ2-3; 13 bases map to TRBD2. Trimming removed 4 bases from V and 6 bases from J; junction bases left unmatched: 16. Germline loops: CDR1 LGHDT, CDR2 YNNKEL (reference sequence). The CDR3 is made up of 19 amino acids. CDR3 sequence reads: CASSLQTFGLAGDRDTQYF. For the CDR3, the DNA is TGTGCCAGCAGCCTTCAGACCTTTGGACTAGCGGGAGATCGCGATACGCAGTATTTT.

This clonotype occurred many times. V is TRBV3-1 and J is TRBJ2-7, with TRBD1 as a possible D gene (6 bases). V dropped 8 bases and J dropped 2 bases, with 10 bases sitting between them. Germline values: CDR1 LGHDT, CDR2 YNNKEL (reference sequence). The CDR3 loop spans 12 amino acids. DNA of the CDR3: TGTGCCAGCTCACAGGGTACCTACGAGCAGTACTTC. Translating it yields CASSQGTYEQYF.

This clonotype was detected only a few times. A much larger clonotype is one base distant, so this may be a read error. This chain joins TRBV7-9 and TRBJ2-1; no clear D gene. The germline V and J ends were trimmed by 8 bases and 5 bases, with 16 bases remaining between them. CDR1 is SEHNR, CDR2 FQNEAQ, per germline (reference sequence). This CDR3 comprises 14 residues. The CDR3 protein is CASGSTDPDNEQFF. The CDR3, as DNA: TGTGCCAGCGGCTCTACTGACCCAGACAATGAGCAGTTCTTC.

The V and J genes are TRBV24-1 and TRBJ1-2; possibly TRBD1 for D (5 bases). V was pared by 5 bases and J by 3 bases, with 12 bases between. Looked up from germline, CDR1 is KGHDR and CDR2 is SFDVKD. CDR3 length equals 14 residues. This chain's CDR3 is CATSGRRDDYGYTF. CDR3 sequence (DNA): TGTGCCACCAGTGGTCGCCGGGACGACTATGGCTACACCTTC.

The chain has TRBV6-5 and TRBJ1-2; maybe TRBD1 (6 bases). The V and J ends lost 4 bases and 7 bases respectively, with 13 bases between them. The germline V gene has CDR1 MNHEY and CDR2 SVGAGI. The CDR3 spans 13 residues. This CDR3 is CASSLGQTCGYTF. The CDR3 DNA reads TGTGCCAGCAGTTTAGGACAGACCTGTGGCTACACCTTC.

In its sample, this clonotype was seen many times. The gene calls are TRBV6-1 and TRBJ1-1; 7 positions match TRBD1. Looked up from germline, CDR1 is MNHNS and CDR2 is SASEGT. CDR3 length: 13 residues. V trimming: 6 bases; J trimming: 7 bases; junction bases outside the gene matches: 8. CDR3 bases: TGTGCCAGCAGACCCGACAGGGATAATGAAGCTTTCTTT. It translates to CASRPDRDNEAFF.

At least ten counts were recorded for this clonotype. V gene TRBV5-5 combines with J gene TRBJ2-7; D may match TRBD1 or TRBD2 (5 bases each). Germline V gene lookup returns CDR1 SGHKS and CDR2 YYEKEE (reference sequence). This CDR3 is built from 14 residues. The V and J ends lost 5 bases and 4 bases respectively, with 16 bases between them. The CDR3 DNA reads TGTGCCAGCAGTCCGGGACGAAGGACGTACGAGCAGTACTTC. It yields the protein CASSPGRRTYEQYF.

J is TRBJ1-2 and V is TRBV5-1, with unresolved D. The CDR3 loop spans 14 amino acids. Trimming cost V 4 bases and J 7 bases, with 17 bases left between them. From germline, CDR1 is SGHRS and CDR2 YFSETQ. The DNA of the CDR3 is TGCGCCAGCAGCCTTGACCCCCCTAGTGGTGGCTACACCTTC. Translated: CASSLDPPSGGYTF. Using reference TRBV5-1 and TRBJ1-2 for the parts outside the CDR3, the full variable domain is KAGVTQTPRYLIKTRGQQVTLSCSPISGHRSVSWYQQTPGQGLQFLFEYFSETQRNKGNFPGRFSGRQFSNSRSEMNVSTLELGDSALYLCASSLDPPSGGYTFGSGTRLTVV.

Only a few counts were recorded for this clonotype. The chain employs TRBV14 and TRBJ2-1, with TRBD2 identical over 7 bases. CDR3 size: 15 residues. CDR1 and CDR2 from the germline V gene are SGHDN and FVKESK. The J segment lost 4 bases and the V segment lost 4 bases, leaving 7 bases of the junction unmatched. The CDR3, as DNA: TGTGCCAGCAGCCCCAAAGCGGGGACTTACAATGAGCAGTTCTTC. Protein: CASSPKAGTYNEQFF.

This clonotype was observed a handful of times. This clone may be a read error of a much larger clone one base away. The J gene is TRBJ2-7, the V gene TRBV2; 10 positions agree with TRBD1. Trimming removed 6 bases from V and 6 bases from J; junction bases left unmatched: 5. Germline V gene data show CDR1 as SNHLY and CDR2 as FYNNEI. The CDR3 runs 13 residues. The CDR3 loop reads CASRTGGTCEQYF. CDR3 in DNA: TGTGCCAGCAGGACAGGGGGCACGTGCGAGCAGTACTTC.